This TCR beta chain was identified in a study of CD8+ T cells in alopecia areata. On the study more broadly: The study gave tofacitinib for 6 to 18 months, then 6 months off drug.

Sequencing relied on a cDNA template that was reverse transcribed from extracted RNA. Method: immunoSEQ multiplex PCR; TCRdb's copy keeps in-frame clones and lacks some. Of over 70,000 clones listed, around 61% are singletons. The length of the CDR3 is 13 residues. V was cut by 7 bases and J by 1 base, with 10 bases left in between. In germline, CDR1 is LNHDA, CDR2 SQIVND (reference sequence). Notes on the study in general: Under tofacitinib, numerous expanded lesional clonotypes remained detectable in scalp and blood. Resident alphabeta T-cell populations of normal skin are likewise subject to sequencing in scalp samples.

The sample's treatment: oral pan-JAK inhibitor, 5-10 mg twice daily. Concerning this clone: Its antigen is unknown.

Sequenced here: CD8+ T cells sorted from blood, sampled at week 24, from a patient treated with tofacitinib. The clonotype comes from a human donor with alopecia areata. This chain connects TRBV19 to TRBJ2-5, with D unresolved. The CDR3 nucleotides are TGTGCCAGTACCGACGGGTTCCAAGAGACCCAGTACTTC. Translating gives CASTDGFQETQYF.